Below are 5 T cell receptor beta chains sequenced from a single sample in a study of human T cells and chemical hapten exposure. TCRdb reprocessed the RACE reads via MiXCR and lists one record per CDR3 protein. The sample holds some 110,000 distinct CDR3 sequences, less than 35% seen once. Time point: patch test 3, about 24 weeks after DPC sensitization. Treatment denoted: therapeutic diphenylcyclopropenone sensitization with weekly scalp DPC. The sequencing here drew on whole blood, taken in connection with sensitization to the hapten diphenylcyclopropenone (DPC). The source is a man in his forties with alopecia areata. Some clones in this sample may be carry-over from other donors' samples.

V is TRBV6-2 or TRBV6-3 and J is TRBJ1-1; 12 nucleotides agree with TRBD1. J was trimmed by 10 bases and V by 6 bases; bases with no gene match: 12. This CDR3 has 15 residues. CDR1 is MNHEY, CDR2 SVGEGT, per germline. The CDR3, as DNA: TGTGCCAGCAGGTTCCCGGGACAGGGGGCCCTAAGAGCTTTCTTT. It yields the protein CASRFPGQGALRAFF.

This clonotype came up a few times. J is TRBJ2-3 and V is TRBV12-3 or TRBV12-4; D is unresolved. This CDR3 contains 13 residues. V lost 7 bases, J lost 11 bases, and 19 bases lay in between. CDR3 DNA sequence: TGTGCCAGCACCCCGAACTTGGGCCGAGGGCAGTATTTT. Translated, it gives CASTPNLGRGQYF.

The chain joins TRBV7-2 to TRBJ2-1, with 11 bases matching TRBD2. The CDR3 contains 15 residues. Looked up from germline, CDR1 is SGHTA and CDR2 is FQGNSA. V shed 3 bases, J shed 5 bases, and the junction held 3 bases outside the gene matches. CDR3 region: CASSLEGLADNEQFF. The CDR3 DNA sequence: TGTGCCAGCAGCTTGGAGGGACTAGCGGACAATGAGCAGTTCTTC. Together with reference TRBV7-2 and TRBJ2-1, the CDR3 gives the full variable domain: GAGVSQSPSNKVTEKGKDVELRCDPISGHTALYWYRQSLGQGLEFLIYFQGNSAPDKSGLPSDRFSAERTGGSVSTLTIQRTQQEDSAVYLCASSLEGLADNEQFFGPGTRLTVL.

The V call is TRBV14, the J call TRBJ2-7, with D hard to call. The CDR3 has 13 amino acids. The V gene lost 1 base and the J gene lost 3 bases, with 7 bases spanning the gap. Germline-derived CDR1 and CDR2 are SGHDN and FVKESK. The CDR3 DNA is TGTGCCAGCAGCCAAGGGAGATACTACGAGCAGTACGTC. It encodes CASSQGRYYEQYV.

This chain uses TRBV28 with TRBJ2-3; possibly TRBD2 for D (6 bases). Germline V gene sequence: CDR1 MDHEN, CDR2 SYDVKM. V gave up 3 bases and J gave up 2 bases, with 15 bases separating them. The CDR3 contains 16 residues. DNA of the CDR3: TGTGCCAGCAGTTTGTTACTAGCCGCCGACACAGATACGCAGTATTTT. Its protein is CASSLLLAADTDTQYF.